This T cell receptor (beta chain) was observed in a study of blood T cell repertoires in COVID-19 (dated by TCRdb to about 2020). For the study in its entirety: Samples from collaborators originated in the United States, Italy and Spain and spanned both the acute and convalescent phases of COVID-19. The dataset comprised deeply sampled blood TCRbeta repertoires from subjects exposed to, actively infected with, or recovered from COVID-19. A freely available public database, intended as a resource for researchers studying the immune response to SARS-CoV-2, is where the repertoires were released. Nearly every sample came with metadata listing a de-identified subject ID, COVID-19 status, age in years and sex. The prospective study material was composed of cDNA or gDNA derived from T cells, B-cell-depleted T cells, or PBMCs. HLA class I and class II types, where available, came from metadata supplied by the sample provider rather than from assay-based typing. Samples came from the ongoing ImmuneRACE study (first 160 participants) plus 1,254 subjects from 6 global collaborators. Findings and caveats that apply to the study as a whole: The quantity of clinical and demographic metadata differed by source and by participant and was supplied without curation.

From its cysteine to its phenylalanine, the CDR3 spans 15 amino acids. Left in the record is the CDR3 DNA by itself, 45 bases read in frame from the first base. The CDR1 and CDR2 encoded by the germline V gene are SGHRS and YFSETQ. V loses 0 bases, J loses 4 bases, and the germline ends lie 10 bases apart. TCRbeta CDR3 regions were amplified from genomic DNA by means of the immunoSEQ Assay, a bias-controlled multiplex PCR. In the source study's methods: Nucleated cell counts per sample were estimated from amplification of reference gene primers within the assay. To quantify the absolute abundance of each unique TCRbeta CDR3 rearrangement, sequence reads were collapsed and filtered. For each sample, productive Simpson clonality was calculated as the square root of Simpson's diversity index across productive rearrangements. Here the immuneACCESS table is served through TCRdb, limited to in-frame sequences with V and J called. Missing clones are a known gap in these copies; in checked studies unresolved V genes cover under half, and the rest lacks a known reason. The V and J calls and clone size are taken from that table; D and trimming were inferred from the DNA. Counted in this sample were hundreds of thousands of clones; 75% to 90% of them appeared once. Less than 0.9% of the sample goes to the ten largest clones.

Enrolling through a virtual design, the prospective study's participants ranged in age from roughly 18 to 95 years and lived across 24 United States geographic areas. Cohort assignment in the prospective study relied on participant-reported clinical history from a screening survey and a study questionnaire. Exposed participants had been in contact with someone with a PCR-confirmed or clinician-diagnosed COVID-19 case within 2 weeks of study entry. In the prospective study, mobile phlebotomists collected whole blood, serum and a nasopharyngeal or oropharyngeal swab from each participant. Prospective study participants could optionally give additional blood draws and questionnaires over a roughly 2-month period. Blood samples from the prospective study were shipped frozen or at room temperature prior to DNA extraction. Comment on this clone: There is no known antigen for this receptor. No much larger clonotype is one base removed from it; base qualities were not supplied.

The sequence derives from a man over 45 who had been exposed to COVID-19. The sequenced sample consisted of PBMCs or T cells enriched from blood (not recorded which). Recombination connected TRBV5-1 to TRBJ2-2, with TRBD1 tentatively as D gene (5 bases match). The CDR3 region: CASSLVQGGTGELFF. Here is the DNA: TGCGCCAGCAGCTTGGTTCAGGGTGGCACCGGGGAGCTGTTTTTT.